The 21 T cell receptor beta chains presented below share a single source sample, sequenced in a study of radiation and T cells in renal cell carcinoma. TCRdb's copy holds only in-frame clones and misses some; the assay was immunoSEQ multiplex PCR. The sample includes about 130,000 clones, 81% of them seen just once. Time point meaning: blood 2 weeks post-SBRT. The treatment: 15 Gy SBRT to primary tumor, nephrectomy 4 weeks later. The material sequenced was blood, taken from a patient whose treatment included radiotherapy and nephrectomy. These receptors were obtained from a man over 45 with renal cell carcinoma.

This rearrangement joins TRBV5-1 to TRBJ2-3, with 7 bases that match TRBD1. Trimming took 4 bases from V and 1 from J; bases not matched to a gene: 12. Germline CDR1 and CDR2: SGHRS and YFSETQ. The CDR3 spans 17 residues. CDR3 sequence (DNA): TGCGCCAGCAGCATCGAACTAACAGGGGTGGGCACAGATACGCAGTATTTT. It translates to CASSIELTGVGTDTQYF.

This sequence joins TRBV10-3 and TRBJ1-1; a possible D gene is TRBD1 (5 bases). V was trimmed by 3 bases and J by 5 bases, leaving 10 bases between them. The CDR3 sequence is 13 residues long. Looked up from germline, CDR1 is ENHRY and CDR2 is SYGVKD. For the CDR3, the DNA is TGTGCCATCAGTGATTTGGGGGAAACTGAAGCTTTCTTT. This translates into CAISDLGETEAFF.

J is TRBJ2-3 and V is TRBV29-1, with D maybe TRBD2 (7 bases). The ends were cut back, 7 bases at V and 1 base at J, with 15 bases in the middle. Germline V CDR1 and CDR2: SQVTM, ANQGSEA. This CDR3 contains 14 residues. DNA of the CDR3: TGCAGCGCCGAGGGGGGGAGGGGCACAGATACGCAGTATTTT. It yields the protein CSAEGGRGTDTQYF.

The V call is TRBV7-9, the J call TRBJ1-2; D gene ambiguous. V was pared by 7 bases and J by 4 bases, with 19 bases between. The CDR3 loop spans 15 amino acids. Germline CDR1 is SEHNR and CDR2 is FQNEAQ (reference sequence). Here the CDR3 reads CASKPRVGGLYGYTF. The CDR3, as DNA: TGTGCCAGCAAACCCAGAGTGGGCGGACTCTATGGCTACACCTTC.

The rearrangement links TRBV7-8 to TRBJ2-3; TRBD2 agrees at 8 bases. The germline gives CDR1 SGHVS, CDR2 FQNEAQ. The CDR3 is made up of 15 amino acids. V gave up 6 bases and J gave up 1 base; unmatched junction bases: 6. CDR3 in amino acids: CASRFRREGTDTQYF. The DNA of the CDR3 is TGTGCCAGCAGATTTCGGCGGGAGGGCACAGATACGCAGTATTTT.

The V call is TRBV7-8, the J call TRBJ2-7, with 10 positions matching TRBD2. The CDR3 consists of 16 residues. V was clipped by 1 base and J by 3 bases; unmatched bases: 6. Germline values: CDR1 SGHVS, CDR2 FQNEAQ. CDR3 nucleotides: TGTGCCAGCAGCTTAGGAGCCCAGCGGGAGGGCTACGAGCAGTACTTC. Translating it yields CASSLGAQREGYEQYF.

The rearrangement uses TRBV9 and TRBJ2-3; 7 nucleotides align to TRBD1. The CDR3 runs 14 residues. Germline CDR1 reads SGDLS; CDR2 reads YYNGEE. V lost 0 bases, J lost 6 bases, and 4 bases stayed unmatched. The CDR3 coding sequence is TGTGCCAGCAGCGTAGCAGTACAGGGGGATACGCAGTATTTT. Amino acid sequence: CASSVAVQGDTQYF.

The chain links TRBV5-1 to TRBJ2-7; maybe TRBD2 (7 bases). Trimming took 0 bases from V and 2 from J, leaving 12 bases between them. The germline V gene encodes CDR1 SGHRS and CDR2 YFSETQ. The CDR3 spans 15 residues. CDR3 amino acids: CASSLDGGAAYEQYF. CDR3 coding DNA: TGCGCCAGCAGCTTGGATGGGGGGGCGGCCTACGAGCAGTACTTC.

The CDR3 loop is CASSLARADTDTQYF. In DNA, the CDR3 is TGCGCCAGCAGCTTGGCTAGGGCAGATACAGATACGCAGTATTTT. The rearrangement uses TRBV5-1 and TRBJ2-3; D uncertain. Germline V CDR1 and CDR2: SGHRS, YFSETQ. The V and J ends lost 0 bases and 3 bases respectively, with 11 bases between them. This CDR3 spans 15 amino acids.

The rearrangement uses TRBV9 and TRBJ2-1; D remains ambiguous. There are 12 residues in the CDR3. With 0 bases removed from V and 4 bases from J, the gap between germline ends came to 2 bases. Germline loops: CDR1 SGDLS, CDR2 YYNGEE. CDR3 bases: TGTGCCAGCAGCGTAGGTTACAATGAGCAGTTCTTC. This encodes CASSVGYNEQFF.

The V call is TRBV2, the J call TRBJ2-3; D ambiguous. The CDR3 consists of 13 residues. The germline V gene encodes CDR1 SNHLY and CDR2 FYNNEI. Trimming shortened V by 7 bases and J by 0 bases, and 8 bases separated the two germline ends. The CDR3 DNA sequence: TGTGCCAGCACGTTAGACAGCACAGATACGCAGTATTTT. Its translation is CASTLDSTDTQYF. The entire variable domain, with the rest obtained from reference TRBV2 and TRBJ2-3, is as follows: EPEVTQTPSHQVTQMGQEVILRCVPISNHLYFYWYRQILGQKVEFLVSFYNNEISEKSEIFDDQFSVERPDGSNFTLKIRSTKLEDSAMYFCASTLDSTDTQYFGPGTRLTVL.

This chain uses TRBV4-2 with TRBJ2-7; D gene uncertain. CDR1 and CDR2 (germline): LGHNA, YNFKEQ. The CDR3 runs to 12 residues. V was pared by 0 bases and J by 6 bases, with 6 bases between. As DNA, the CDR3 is TGTGCCAGCAGCCAAGAAGGGTCCGAGCAGTACTTC. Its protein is CASSQEGSEQYF.

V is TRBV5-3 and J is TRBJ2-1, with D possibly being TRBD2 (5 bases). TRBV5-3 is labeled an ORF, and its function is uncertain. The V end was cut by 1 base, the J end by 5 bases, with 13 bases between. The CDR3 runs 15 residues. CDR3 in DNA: TGTGCCAGAAGCTTGTTAGAGGCGGAGGACAATGAGCAGTTCTTC. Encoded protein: CARSLLEAEDNEQFF.

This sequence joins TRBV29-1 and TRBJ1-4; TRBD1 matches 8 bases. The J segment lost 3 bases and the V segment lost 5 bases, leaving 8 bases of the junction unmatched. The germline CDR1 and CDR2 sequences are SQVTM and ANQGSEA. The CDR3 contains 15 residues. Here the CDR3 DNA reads TGCAGCGTTCGCACACAGGGGGAAGCTAATGAAAAACTGTTTTTT. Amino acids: CSVRTQGEANEKLFF.

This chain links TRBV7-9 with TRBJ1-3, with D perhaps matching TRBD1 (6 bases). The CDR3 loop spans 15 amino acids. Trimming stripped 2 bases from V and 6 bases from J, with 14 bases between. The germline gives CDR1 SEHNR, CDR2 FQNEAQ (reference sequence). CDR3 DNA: TGTGCCAGCAGCTTATACAGGGTGTTGGAAAACACCATATATTTT. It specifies CASSLYRVLENTIYF.

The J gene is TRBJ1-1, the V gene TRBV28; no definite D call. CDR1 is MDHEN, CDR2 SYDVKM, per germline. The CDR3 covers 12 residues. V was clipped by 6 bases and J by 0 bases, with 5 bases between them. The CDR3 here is CASRQMNTEAFF. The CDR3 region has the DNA TGTGCCAGCAGACAGATGAACACTGAAGCTTTCTTT.

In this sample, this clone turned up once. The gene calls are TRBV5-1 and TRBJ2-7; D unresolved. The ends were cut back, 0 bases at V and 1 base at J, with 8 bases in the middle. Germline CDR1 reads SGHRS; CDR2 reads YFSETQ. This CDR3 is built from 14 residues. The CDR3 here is CASSLARYSYEQYF. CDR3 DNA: TGCGCCAGCAGCTTGGCCCGGTATTCCTACGAGCAGTACTTC.

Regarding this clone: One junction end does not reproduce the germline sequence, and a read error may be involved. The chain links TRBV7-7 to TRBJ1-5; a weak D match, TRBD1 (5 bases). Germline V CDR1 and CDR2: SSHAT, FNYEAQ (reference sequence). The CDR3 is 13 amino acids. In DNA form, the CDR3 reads TGTGCTAGCAGCCGGGGCCTTGATCAGCCCCAGCATTTT. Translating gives CASSRGLDQPQHF.

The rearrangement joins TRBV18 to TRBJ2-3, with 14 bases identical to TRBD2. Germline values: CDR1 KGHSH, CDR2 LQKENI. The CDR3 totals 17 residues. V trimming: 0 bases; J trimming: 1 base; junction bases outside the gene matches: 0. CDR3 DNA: TGTGCCAGCTCACCACCGGGACTAGCGGGGGGCACAGATACGCAGTATTTT. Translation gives CASSPPGLAGGTDTQYF.

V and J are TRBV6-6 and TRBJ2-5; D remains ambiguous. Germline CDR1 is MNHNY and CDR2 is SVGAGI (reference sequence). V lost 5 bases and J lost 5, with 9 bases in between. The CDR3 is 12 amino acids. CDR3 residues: CASSPARETQYF. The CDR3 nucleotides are TGTGCCAGCAGTCCGGCTCGGGAGACCCAGTACTTC.

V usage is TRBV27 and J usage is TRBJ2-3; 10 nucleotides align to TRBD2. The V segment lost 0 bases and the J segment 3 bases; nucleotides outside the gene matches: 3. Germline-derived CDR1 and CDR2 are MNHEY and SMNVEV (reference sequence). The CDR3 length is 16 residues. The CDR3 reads CASSLSSGGLTDTQYF. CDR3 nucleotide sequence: TGTGCCAGCAGTTTATCTAGCGGGGGGTTGACAGATACGCAGTATTTT.